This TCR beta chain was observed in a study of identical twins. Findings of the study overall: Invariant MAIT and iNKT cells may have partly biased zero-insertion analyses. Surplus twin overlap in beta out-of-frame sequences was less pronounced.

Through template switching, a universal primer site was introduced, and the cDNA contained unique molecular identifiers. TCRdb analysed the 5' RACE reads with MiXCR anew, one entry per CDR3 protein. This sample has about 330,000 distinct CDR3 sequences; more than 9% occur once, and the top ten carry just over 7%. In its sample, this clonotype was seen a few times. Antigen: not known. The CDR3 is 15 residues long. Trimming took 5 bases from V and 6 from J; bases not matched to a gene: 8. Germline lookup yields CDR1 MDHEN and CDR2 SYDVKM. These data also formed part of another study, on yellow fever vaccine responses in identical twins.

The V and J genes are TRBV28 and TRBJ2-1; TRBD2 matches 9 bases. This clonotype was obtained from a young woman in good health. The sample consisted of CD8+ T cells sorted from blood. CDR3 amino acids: CASSHIAGVSNEQFF. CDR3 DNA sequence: TGTGCCAGCAGTCATATAGCGGGAGTGTCCAATGAGCAGTTCTTC. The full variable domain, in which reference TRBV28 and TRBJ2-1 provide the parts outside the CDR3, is DVKVTQSSRYLVKRTGEKVFLECVQDMDHENMFWYRQDPGLGLRLIYFSYDVKMKEKGDIPEGYSVSREKKERFSLILESASTNQTSMYLCASSHIAGVSNEQFFGPGTRLTVL.